The 14 T cell receptor beta chains in this list originate from one sample, sequenced in a study of blood T cells in healthy people across ages. The use of a sample-barcoded 5' primer and a J-beta primer mix characterized a second PCR of about 7 to 12 cycles. TCRdb reprocessed the 5' RACE reads with MiXCR, giving one entry per CDR3 protein. Counted here are roughly 500,000 distinct CDR3 sequences, about 26% occurring once; the ten biggest clones make up less than 20%. The sequenced material came from blood. These receptors all stem from a woman aged 70-85 years in good health.

This clonotype was picked up a small number of times. At one boundary the junction diverges from the germline segment, which might be a read error. The genes are TRBV28 and TRBJ1-5, with D possibly TRBD1 on 5 matching bases. Germline CDR1 and CDR2: MDHEN and SYDVKM. The CDR3 loop spans 13 amino acids. Here the CDR3 DNA reads TGTGCCAGCAGTGACTACAGGCATCAGCCCCAGCGTTTT. Protein sequence: CASSDYRHQPQRF.

The chain joins TRBV7-2 to TRBJ1-2, with D perhaps TRBD1 (5 bases). The V and J ends lost 5 bases and 2 bases respectively, with 15 bases between them. Germline V gene lookup returns CDR1 SGHTA and CDR2 FQGNSA. This CDR3 has 15 amino acids. The CDR3 DNA reads TGTGCCAGCAGCCCTATTCCTGGGGGAAACTATGGCTACACCTTC. Its protein product is CASSPIPGGNYGYTF.

This clonotype has a handful of counts. The V call is TRBV7-8, the J call TRBJ2-7, with D perhaps matching TRBD1 (6 bases). Trimming took 5 bases from V and 2 from J, leaving 13 bases between them. CDR3 size: 14 residues. Germline assignment: CDR1 SGHVS and CDR2 FQNEAQ. The CDR3, as DNA: TGTGCCAGCAGCCCCAGGGGCAATGCCTACGAGCAGTACTTC. It encodes CASSPRGNAYEQYF.

The chain links TRBV24-1 to TRBJ1-3; D gene ambiguous. This CDR3 is built from 15 residues. Trimming pared 4 bases from V and 4 bases from J, leaving 13 bases between. Germline CDR1 reads KGHDR; CDR2 reads SFDVKD. The DNA for the CDR3 is TGTGCCACCAGTGAGCTGGAGCCCCCAGGAAACACCATATATTTT. Amino acid sequence: CATSELEPPGNTIYF.

For this clonotype: With a much larger clone just one base away, this may be a read error. The chain carries TRBV12-3 or TRBV12-4 and TRBJ2-5, with D possibly TRBD2 on 6 matching bases. Trimming took off 3 bases at V and 4 bases at J, with 15 bases between the two ends. The CDR3 consists of 15 residues. The CDR3 DNA is TGTGCCAGCAGTTTCGAGTCCGGAGGGACAGAGACCCAGTACTTC. Protein product: CASSFESGGTETQYF.

There are a few counts of this clonotype. This may arise from a read error, as a much more abundant clone is one base away. The gene calls are TRBV29-1 and TRBJ2-5; D tentatively fits TRBD1 or TRBD2 (5 bases each). The end of the DNA aligns better with TRBJ2-1, so the J call may be wrong. Germline lookup yields CDR1 SQVTM and CDR2 ANQGSEA. CDR3 length: 14 amino acids. As DNA, the CDR3 is TGCAGCGTTGAAAAGGGACGGGGTTTCAATGAGCAGTTCTTC. It specifies CSVEKGRGFNEQFF.

This clonotype occurred many times. The rearrangement joins TRBV7-8 to TRBJ2-5; possibly TRBD1 for D (6 bases). Germline V gene lookup returns CDR1 SGHVS and CDR2 FQNEAQ. V was cut by 5 bases and J by 1 base, with 20 bases left in between. The CDR3 consists of 17 residues. The CDR3 loop reads CASSHARGGEIQETQYF. The CDR3, as DNA: TGTGCCAGCAGCCACGCCCGTGGGGGCGAGATCCAAGAGACCCAGTACTTC.

This clonotype has a handful of counts. The V call is TRBV7-2, the J call TRBJ2-1, with D possibly TRBD2 on 6 matching bases. The DNA end lines up better with TRBJ2-5; the J call may be wrong. CDR1 SGHTA and CDR2 FQGNSA come from the germline V gene. The CDR3 contains 15 residues. This CDR3 is CASSLTSGGWETQYF. The CDR3 coding sequence is TGTGCCAGCAGCTTGACCTCTGGGGGGTGGGAGACCCAGTACTTC.

This clonotype turned up a few times. The chain links TRBV20-1 to TRBJ1-3; D remains ambiguous. With 4 bases removed from V and 6 bases from J, the gap between germline ends came to 13 bases. Looked up from germline, CDR1 is DFQATT and CDR2 is SNEGSKA (reference sequence). The CDR3 runs 13 residues. In DNA form, the CDR3 reads TGCAGTGCTATGAGGACGGGAGAAAACACCATATATTTT. Amino acid sequence: CSAMRTGENTIYF.

The sample holds a few counts of this clonotype. One end of the junction does not line up with germline, which may come from a read error. This chain uses TRBV7-2 with TRBJ2-1; D gene unclear. The CDR3 has 11 residues. Germline CDR1 reads SGHTA; CDR2 reads FQGNSA. The CDR3 DNA reads TGTGCCAGCAGCTTTAGGCAGCCCCTTATCTTC. It specifies CASSFRQPLIF. Full variable domain (rest looked up from reference TRBV7-2 and TRBJ2-1): GAGVSQSPSNKVTEKGKDVELRCDPISGHTALYWYRQSLGQGLEFLIYFQGNSAPDKSGLPSDRFSAERTGGSVSTLTIQRTQQEDSAVYLCASSFRQPLIFGPGTRLTVL.

The chain recombines TRBV20-1 with TRBJ1-2; D unresolved. Germline values: CDR1 DFQATT, CDR2 SNEGSKA (reference sequence). V was trimmed by 1 base and J by 8 bases, leaving 11 bases between them. The CDR3 extends over 12 amino acids. CDR3 sequence (DNA): TGCAGTGCTAGAGCTCAGGCTCTAGGCTACACCTTC. Its protein is CSARAQALGYTF.

V gene TRBV7-3 combines with J gene TRBJ2-5; possibly TRBD1 for D (6 bases). CDR1 and CDR2 (germline): SGHTA, FQGTGA. The ends were cut back, 5 bases at V and 2 bases at J, with 15 bases in the middle. The CDR3 extends over 15 amino acids. The CDR3 protein is CASSPSRGGQETQYF. The CDR3 DNA reads as TGTGCCAGCAGCCCCAGCCGAGGGGGACAAGAGACCCAGTACTTC.

This clonotype was seen more than once but under ten times. This chain joins TRBV20-1 and TRBJ2-2; TRBD1 or TRBD2 may be the D gene (6 bases each). V lost 3 bases and J 1 base, leaving 9 bases between the germline ends. This CDR3 is built from 14 residues. CDR1 is DFQATT, CDR2 SNEGSKA, per germline (reference sequence). The CDR3 spells CSASGGWNTGELFF. The DNA for the CDR3 is TGCAGTGCTAGCGGGGGCTGGAACACCGGGGAGCTGTTTTTT.

This clonotype has only a few counts. CDR3 DNA sequence: TGCGCCAGCAGCCAAGAATACAGGGTTTCTGAAAAACTGTTTTTT. This codes for CASSQEYRVSEKLFF. The chain couples TRBV4-3 to TRBJ1-4; D is possibly TRBD1 (6 bases). The CDR3 covers 15 residues. With 0 bases removed from V and 7 bases from J, the gap between germline ends came to 12 bases. Germline CDR1 LGHNA, CDR2 YSLEER.